A single sample gave rise to the 11 T cell receptor beta chains below, sequenced in a study of shared T cell receptors in the human thymus. Measured with immunoSEQ multiplex PCR; TCRdb has only the in-frame clones, and not every one. Here the sample spans more than 300,000 clones, 95% being singletons. Sample: thymocytes. These receptor sequences come from a human donor.

The chain joins TRBV28 to TRBJ2-4; tentative D call: TRBD1 (6 bases). Trimming pared 6 bases from V and 3 bases from J, leaving 12 bases between. Germline V CDR1 and CDR2: MDHEN, SYDVKM. The CDR3 runs to 14 residues. Here the CDR3 DNA reads TGTGCCAGCAGCCGTGACAGGAACAAAAACATTCAGTACTTC. Its protein is CASSRDRNKNIQYF. Full variable domain (outside the CDR3, taken from reference TRBV28 and TRBJ2-4): DVKVTQSSRYLVKRTGEKVFLECVQDMDHENMFWYRQDPGLGLRLIYFSYDVKMKEKGDIPEGYSVSREKKERFSLILESASTNQTSMYLCASSRDRNKNIQYFGAGTRLSVL.

The rearrangement links TRBV18 to TRBJ2-7; 10 bases line up with TRBD1. The CDR3 has 12 amino acids. Germline CDR1 reads KGHSH; CDR2 reads LQKENI. V dropped 5 bases and J dropped 9; count of bases not matched to a gene: 4. The DNA of the CDR3 is TGTGCCAGCTCATCCTGGACAGGGGGGCAGTACTTC. Protein sequence: CASSSWTGGQYF.

This chain links TRBV4-3 with TRBJ1-2; 7 nucleotides line up with TRBD1. The germline V gene encodes CDR1 LGHNA and CDR2 YSLEER. The CDR3 contains 15 residues. J was trimmed by 6 bases and V by 2 bases; bases with no gene match: 9. The DNA for the CDR3 is TGCGCCAGCAGCCAATGGGGCAGGGGGGTCGATGGCTACACCTTC. Protein sequence: CASSQWGRGVDGYTF.

The chain joins TRBV27 to TRBJ2-5; perhaps TRBD2 as D (6 bases). This CDR3 contains 13 residues. V lost 5 bases and J 1 base, leaving 8 bases between the germline ends. The germline CDR1 and CDR2 sequences are MNHEY and SMNVEV (reference sequence). The CDR3 loop reads CASSGGTQETQYF. As DNA, the CDR3 is TGTGCCAGCAGTGGGGGGACCCAAGAGACCCAGTACTTC.

The chain is built from TRBV28 and TRBJ2-1, with D perhaps TRBD2 (5 bases). Trimming left V 3 bases short and J 8 bases short, with 20 bases between. Germline lookup yields CDR1 MDHEN and CDR2 SYDVKM. This CDR3 is 16 amino acids long. The chain's CDR3 is CASSLGGAVPGDEQFF. The CDR3 DNA sequence: TGTGCCAGCAGTTTGGGCGGTGCGGTCCCCGGGGATGAGCAGTTCTTC.

The chain combines TRBV7-9 with TRBJ1-1; possibly TRBD1 for D (5 bases). From germline, CDR1 is SEHNR and CDR2 FQNEAQ (reference sequence). CDR3 length: 14 amino acids. Trimming removed 5 bases from V and 1 base from J, with 11 bases in between. The CDR3 bases are TGTGCCAGCAGCCGATATGGGGGGAACACTGAAGCTTTCTTT. Protein product: CASSRYGGNTEAFF. The full variable domain, with the rest looked up from reference TRBV7-9 and TRBJ1-1, is DTGVSQNPRHKITKRGQNVTFRCDPISEHNRLYWYRQTLGQGPEFLTYFQNEAQLEKSRLLSDRFSAERPKGSFSTLEIQRTEQGDSAMYLCASSRYGGNTEAFFGQGTRLTVV.

The chain couples TRBV6-1 to TRBJ2-7; a possible D gene is TRBD2 (5 bases). The V gene lost 5 bases and the J gene lost 4 bases, with 15 bases spanning the gap. Germline assignment: CDR1 MNHNS and CDR2 SASEGT. The CDR3 consists of 14 residues. The CDR3: CASSPRGRLYEQYF. The CDR3 DNA sequence: TGTGCCAGCAGTCCACGAGGGCGGCTTTACGAGCAGTACTTC.

The V call is TRBV28, the J call TRBJ2-5; D not resolved. The CDR3 covers 15 residues. The V end was cut by 3 bases, the J end by 7 bases, with 18 bases between. Germline values: CDR1 MDHEN, CDR2 SYDVKM. CDR3 loop: CASSLACGSLTTQYF. The CDR3 nucleotides are TGTGCCAGCAGTTTGGCCTGTGGAAGTCTAACGACCCAGTACTTC.

This clone is a singleton in its sample. The chain has TRBV28 and TRBJ1-1; a weak D match, TRBD1 (5 bases). Trimming removed 5 bases at V and 0 bases at J, with 13 bases between. This CDR3 is 15 amino acids long. In germline, CDR1 is MDHEN, CDR2 SYDVKM. The CDR3 reads CASSQRGGMNTEAFF. The CDR3 coding sequence is TGTGCCAGCAGTCAGCGGGGGGGGATGAACACTGAAGCTTTCTTT.

The chain combines TRBV7-4 with TRBJ2-3, with a weak D call TRBD2 (7 bases). This CDR3 region has 13 residues. The V end was cut by 5 bases, the J end by 10 bases, with 16 bases between. Germline assignment: CDR1 SGHVT and CDR2 SQSDAQ. As DNA, the CDR3 is TGTGCCAGCAGCCTAGGGGGGGCCTGGCCGCAGTATTTT. This codes for CASSLGGAWPQYF.

CDR3 protein: CASSRSVQRGSYEQYF. The CDR3 coding sequence is TGTGCCAGCAGCCGAAGCGTTCAGAGAGGCTCCTACGAGCAGTACTTC. The chain has TRBV4-2 and TRBJ2-7; no clear D gene. Germline values: CDR1 LGHNA, CDR2 YNFKEQ. V shed 4 bases and J shed 0 bases, with 16 bases lying between them. This CDR3 is built from 16 residues.